The 6 T cell receptor beta chains below come from one sample, sequenced in a study of cytomegalovirus exposure and HLA in healthy donors. Use of 60 Vbeta and 13 Jbeta primers characterized the PCR. Measured with immunoSEQ multiplex PCR; TCRdb has only the in-frame clones, and not every one. The sample has over 120,000 clones, roughly 82% seen once. The sequenced material came from PBMCs. The receptors derive from a man aged 30 to 45 in good health and CMV-seronegative.

The rearrangement joins TRBV7-8 to TRBJ2-7; the match to TRBD2 covers 7 bases. V shed 3 bases and J 4 bases; nucleotides not matched to a gene: 15. This CDR3 region has 17 residues. The germline V gene has CDR1 SGHVS and CDR2 FQNEAQ. The CDR3: CASSLGHGAGTKYEQYF. For the CDR3, the DNA is TGTGCCAGCAGCTTGGGTCACGGGGCAGGGACTAAGTACGAGCAGTACTTC.

In this sample, this clone turned up a few times. The gene calls are TRBV11-2 and TRBJ1-1; weak D call: TRBD1 (6 bases). The CDR3 length is 14 residues. V was shortened by 7 bases and J by 10 bases, with 22 bases between the two germline ends. Germline assignment: CDR1 SGHAT and CDR2 FQNNGV. CDR3 sequence: CASNQLLGGRGAFF. CDR3 in DNA: TGTGCCAGCAACCAGTTACTGGGGGGGCGGGGAGCTTTCTTT.

This chain links TRBV7-2 with TRBJ2-1, with TRBD2 matching 10 bases. V lost 4 bases and J lost 9; bases outside the gene matches: 3. This CDR3 has 13 amino acids. The germline V gene encodes CDR1 SGHTA and CDR2 FQGNSA. CDR3 sequence (DNA): TGTGCCAGCAGCTCCCTAGCGGGGGTTGAGCAGTTCTTC. Protein sequence: CASSSLAGVEQFF.

The chain combines TRBV18 with TRBJ1-3; D unresolved. The CDR3 is made up of 14 amino acids. Deletions cut 3 bases from V and 4 bases from J, with 10 bases between. CDR1 is KGHSH, CDR2 LQKENI, per germline. CDR3 sequence (DNA): TGTGCCAGCTCACCTGACGGGAACGGAAACACCATATATTTT. Amino acids: CASSPDGNGNTIYF.

This clone was picked up one time. The chain combines TRBV4-1 with TRBJ2-5, with D possibly TRBD2 on 6 matching bases. The J call may be incorrect, as the DNA end agrees better with TRBJ2-7. Germline assignment: CDR1 MGHRA and CDR2 YSYEKL. The CDR3 consists of 15 residues. CDR3 region: CASSRSRTTENEQYF. DNA for the CDR3: TGCGCCAGCAGCCGTTCCCGGACTACTGAAAACGAGCAGTACTTC.

This clone has more than one count but fewer than ten. The chain uses TRBV30 and TRBJ2-2; D perhaps matches TRBD1 (6 bases). Germline CDR1 and CDR2: GTSNPN and SVGIG (reference sequence). The length of the CDR3 is 15 residues. Trimming pared 1 base from V and 0 bases from J, leaving 9 bases between. This chain's CDR3 is CAWSGDTANTGELFF. Here the CDR3 DNA reads TGTGCCTGGAGTGGGGACACTGCGAACACCGGGGAGCTGTTTTTT.